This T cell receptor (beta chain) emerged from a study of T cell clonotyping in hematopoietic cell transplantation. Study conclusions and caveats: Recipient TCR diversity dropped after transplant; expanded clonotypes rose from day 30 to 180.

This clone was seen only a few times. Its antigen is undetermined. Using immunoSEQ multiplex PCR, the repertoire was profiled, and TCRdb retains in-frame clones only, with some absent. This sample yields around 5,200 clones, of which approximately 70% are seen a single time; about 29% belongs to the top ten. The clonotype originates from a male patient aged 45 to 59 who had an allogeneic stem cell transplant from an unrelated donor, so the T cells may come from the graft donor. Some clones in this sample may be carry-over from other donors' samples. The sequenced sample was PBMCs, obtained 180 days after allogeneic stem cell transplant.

CDR3: CASSYSLRDRGNEQFF. Here the CDR3 DNA reads TGTGCCAGCAGTTACTCGCTCCGGGACAGGGGGAATGAGCAGTTCTTC. The chain has TRBV6-5 and TRBJ2-1, with 11 bases that match TRBD1. This CDR3 comprises 16 residues. V lost 0 bases to trimming and J lost 7 bases; unmatched junction nucleotides: 5. Germline assignment: CDR1 MNHEY and CDR2 SVGAGI.